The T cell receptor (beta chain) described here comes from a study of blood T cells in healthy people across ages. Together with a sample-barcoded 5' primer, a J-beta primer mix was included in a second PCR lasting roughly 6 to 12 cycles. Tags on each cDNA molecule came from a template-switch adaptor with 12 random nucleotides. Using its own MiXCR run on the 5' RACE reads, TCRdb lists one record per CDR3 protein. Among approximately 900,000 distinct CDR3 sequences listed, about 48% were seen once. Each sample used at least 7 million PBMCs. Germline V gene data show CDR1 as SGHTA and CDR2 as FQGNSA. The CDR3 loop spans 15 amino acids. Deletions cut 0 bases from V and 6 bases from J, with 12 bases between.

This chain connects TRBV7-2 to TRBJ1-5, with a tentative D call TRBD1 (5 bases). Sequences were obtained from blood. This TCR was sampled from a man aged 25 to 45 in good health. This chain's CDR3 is CASSLAWTQAQPQHF. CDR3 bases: TGTGCCAGCAGCTTAGCTTGGACACAGGCTCAGCCCCAGCATTTT.